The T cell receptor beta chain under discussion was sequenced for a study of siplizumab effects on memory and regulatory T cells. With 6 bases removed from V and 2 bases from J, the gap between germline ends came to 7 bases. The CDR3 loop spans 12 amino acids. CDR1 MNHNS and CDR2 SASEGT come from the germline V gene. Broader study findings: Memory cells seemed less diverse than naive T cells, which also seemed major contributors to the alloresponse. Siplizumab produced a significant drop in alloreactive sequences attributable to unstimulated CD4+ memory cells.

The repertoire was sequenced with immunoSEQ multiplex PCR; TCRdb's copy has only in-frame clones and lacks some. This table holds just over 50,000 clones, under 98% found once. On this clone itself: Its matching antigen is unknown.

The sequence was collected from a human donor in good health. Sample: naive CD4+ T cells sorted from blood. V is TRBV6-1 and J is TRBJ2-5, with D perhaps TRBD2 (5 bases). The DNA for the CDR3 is TGTGCCAGCAGGGACTCACAAGAGACCCAGTACTTC. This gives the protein CASRDSQETQYF.